A selection of T cell receptor beta chains follows, all from one sample in a study of Graves' ophthalmopathy and Graves' hyperthyroidism. TCRdb redid the calling of the multiplex PCR reads with MiXCR, one entry per CDR3 protein. The sample has some 400,000 distinct CDR3 sequences, roughly 18% seen once; the top ten hold around 1.4%. The source material was peripheral blood. These receptors came from a young woman with Graves' ophthalmopathy. CDR3s include the opening cysteine and the closing phenylalanine or tryptophan. The D gene is left open where the match is weak. Expanded clones get a size class; other rows say once, few or many, or leave the size out.

TRBV4-3	many	TRBJ1-1	NA	TGCGCCAGCAGCCAAGATTCTCGGGGTTTGGTCACTGAAGCTTTCTTT	CASSQDSRGLVTEAFF
TRBV6-2/TRBV6-3	many	TRBJ2-7	NA	TGTGCCAGCAGTTTAGCTTTCTCCTACGAGCAGTACTTC	CASSLAFSYEQYF
TRBV20-1	NA	TRBJ1-1	NA	TGCAGTGCTAGAGATGTGTTTCCGTACACTGAAGCTTTCTTT	CSARDVFPYTEAFF
TRBV6-2/TRBV6-3	few	TRBJ1-5	NA	TGTGCCAGCAGTGATCAGGGCGGTCAGCCCCAGCATTTT	CASSDQGGQPQHF
TRBV3-1	many	TRBJ1-1	NA	TGTGCCAGCAGCCAAGCCGACAGGAACACTGAAGCTTTCTTT	CASSQADRNTEAFF
TRBV6-5	NA	TRBJ1-1	TRBD1	TGTGCCAGCAGTTACGACAGGGAGCGGCGTGAAGCTTTCTTT	CASSYDRERREAFF
TRBV27	many	TRBJ1-2	NA	TGTGCCAGCAGCTTAATCGGGGGGGTGGTGAACTATGGCTACACCTTC	CASSLIGGVVNYGYTF
TRBV6-2/TRBV6-3	NA	TRBJ2-7	NA	TGTGCCAGCAGTTACCGGCTAGCTGAGAGCTCCTACGAGCAGTACTTC	CASSYRLAESSYEQYF
TRBV6-1	many	TRBJ2-7	NA	TGTGCCAGCAGCCCCGTAGACAGGTCGGGTCACGAGCAGTACTTC	CASSPVDRSGHEQYF
TRBV20-1	many	TRBJ1-1	TRBD1	TGCAGTGCTAGCTTACAGGGGGCGAACACTGAAGCTTTCTTT	CSASLQGANTEAFF
TRBV30	NA	TRBJ1-1	NA	TGTGCCTGGAGTAACGGGAGGACTGAAGCTTTCTTT	CAWSNGRTEAFF
TRBV28	many	TRBJ1-2	TRBD1	TGTGCCAGCAGCGAATCCGGACAGGACTATGGCTACACCTTC	CASSESGQDYGYTF
TRBV6-4	NA	TRBJ1-2	NA	TGTGCCAGCAGTGAAGGAAATACAGTAATCCTCTTC	CASSEGNTVILF
TRBV20-1	many	TRBJ2-7	TRBD2	TGCAGTGCTTTTAGCGGGTATTACGTTAAGCAGTACTTC	CSAFSGYYVKQYF
TRBV6-1	many	TRBJ1-2	NA	TGTGCCAGCAGTGAAGGACAGTATGGCTACACCTTC	CASSEGQYGYTF
TRBV28	many	TRBJ1-1	NA	TGTGCCAGCAGTTCTACCGGGACCGTGAACACTGAAGCTTTCTTT	CASSSTGTVNTEAFF
TRBV5-1	many	TRBJ2-5	NA	TGCGCCAGCAGCTCCCTTGCCCAAGAGACCCAGTACTTC	CASSSLAQETQYF
TRBV29-1	many	TRBJ2-7	NA	TGCAGCGTTGTTGGTCGGGACACCTCCTACGAGCAGTACTTC	CSVVGRDTSYEQYF
TRBV10-3	many	TRBJ2-5	TRBD2	TGTGCCATCAGTGAGGGGACTAGCATTCAAGAGACCCAGTACTTC	CAISEGTSIQETQYF
TRBV11-2	many	TRBJ2-7	NA	TGTGCCAGCAGCTTAGAGGGGAGAGAGCAGTACTTC	CASSLEGREQYF
TRBV27	NA	TRBJ1-6	NA	TGTGCCAGCAGTTTAAGCACAGCTTCACCCCTCCACTTT	CASSLSTASPLHF
TRBV7-2	many	TRBJ2-7	TRBD2	TGTGCCAGCAGCTCCAGGCGACTAGCGGAGGCCTACGAGCAGTACTTC	CASSSRRLAEAYEQYF
TRBV25-1	many	TRBJ2-2	NA	TGTGCCAGCAGTGAATCTAGCGAGGCCGGGGAGCTGTTTTTT	CASSESSEAGELFF
TRBV10-2	many	TRBJ2-1	TRBD2	TGCGCCAGCCGAGCCCGTTCTATGGGGGGAGGGAGGGATGAGCAGTTCTTC	CASRARSMGGGRDEQFF
TRBV7-7	many	TRBJ2-2	NA	TGTGCTAGCAGCTCAACCCCACAGTTCGGGGAGCTGTTTTTT	CASSSTPQFGELFF
TRBV28	few	TRBJ2-7	NA	TGTGCCAGCAGTTTAGGTGGGGATGACTACGAGCAGTACTTC	CASSLGGDDYEQYF
TRBV6-2/TRBV6-3	many	TRBJ1-5	NA	TGTGCCAGCAGGCCTACCGGGGGGCTCGAGCAGCCCCAGCATTTT	CASRPTGGLEQPQHF
TRBV6-5	NA	TRBJ2-5	TRBD2	TGTGCCAGCAGTTCCCTAGCGGGGGGGACGGGAGAGACCCAGTACTTC	CASSSLAGGTGETQYF
TRBV7-8	many	TRBJ1-5	NA	TGTGCCAGCAGCCAAGAGAGGGCAGGGGGCAATCAGCCCCAGCATTTT	CASSQERAGGNQPQHF
TRBV6-1	many	TRBJ1-5	NA	TGTGCCAGCAGCCCAGGGAACCTCAATCAGCCCCAGCATTTT	CASSPGNLNQPQHF
TRBV28	many	TRBJ1-6	TRBD1	TGTGCCAGCAGTTTTCCACAGGGGAATTCACCCCTCCACTTT	CASSFPQGNSPLHF